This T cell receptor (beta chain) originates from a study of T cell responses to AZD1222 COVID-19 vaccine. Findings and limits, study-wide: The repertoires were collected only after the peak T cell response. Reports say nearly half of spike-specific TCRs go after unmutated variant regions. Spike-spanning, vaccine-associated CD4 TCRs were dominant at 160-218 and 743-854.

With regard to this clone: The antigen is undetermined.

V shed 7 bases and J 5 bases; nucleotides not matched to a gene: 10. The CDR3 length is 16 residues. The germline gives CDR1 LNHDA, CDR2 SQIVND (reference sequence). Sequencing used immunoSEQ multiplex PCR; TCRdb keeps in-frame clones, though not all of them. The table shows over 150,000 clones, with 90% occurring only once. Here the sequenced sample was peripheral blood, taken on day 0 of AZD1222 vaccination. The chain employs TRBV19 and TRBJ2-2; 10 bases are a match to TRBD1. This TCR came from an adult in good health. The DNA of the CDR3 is TGTGCCAGTACTCTAGAAGGACAGGGGGTGACCGGGGAGCTGTTTTTT. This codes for CASTLEGQGVTGELFF.